This entry lists 10 T cell receptor beta chains sequenced from one sample in a study of T-cell reconstitution after alpha-beta-depleted transplantation in children. Construction of the TCRbeta library involved unique molecular identifiers. TCRdb reprocessed the PCR reads with MiXCR, giving one entry per CDR3 protein. The data show approximately 230,000 distinct CDR3 sequences, with roughly a quarter seen just once and about 4.8% held by the top ten. Source: PBMCs, mostly from graft donor cells, taken 360 days after TCRalphabeta/CD19-depleted stem cell transplant. These receptors were collected from a female patient between 2 and 10 years old who had a stem cell transplant for congenital amegakaryocytic thrombocytopenia, so the T cells may come from the graft donor.

The CDR3 sequence: CASSLMHGGEQYF. The CDR3 DNA sequence: TGTGCCAGCAGTTTAATGCATGGAGGCGAGCAGTACTTC. The V gene is TRBV12-3 or TRBV12-4, the J gene TRBJ2-7, with a weak D call TRBD2 (5 bases). The CDR3 is 13 residues long. V was shortened by 2 bases and J by 6 bases, with 11 bases between the two germline ends.

The chain has TRBV10-3 and TRBJ2-3; 7 positions match TRBD1. There are 15 residues in the CDR3. The V gene end was trimmed by 3 bases and the J gene end by 4 bases; junction bases not matched to a gene: 7. CDR1 and CDR2 from the germline V gene are ENHRY and SYGVKD. CDR3 loop: CAISETGQISDTQYF. The DNA of the CDR3 is TGTGCCATCAGTGAAACGGGACAGATCTCAGATACGCAGTATTTT.

This clonotype was found many times. This chain uses TRBV20-1 with TRBJ2-3; D is uncertain. The CDR3 sequence is 10 residues long. Germline lookup yields CDR1 DFQATT and CDR2 SNEGSKA (reference sequence). The CDR3 nucleotides are TGCAGCTCTAGGTTGGATACGCAGTATTTT. The encoded protein is CSSRLDTQYF.

This chain joins TRBV30 and TRBJ2-1; 10 positions match TRBD2. The CDR3 sequence is 15 residues long. V was pared by 3 bases and J by 4 bases, with 6 bases of the junction left unmatched. Germline V CDR1 and CDR2: GTSNPN, SVGIG (reference sequence). The CDR3 DNA sequence: TGTGCCTGGAGAAATAAACTAGCGGGATACAATGAGCAGTTCTTC. It translates to CAWRNKLAGYNEQFF.

The gene calls are TRBV25-1 and TRBJ2-3; D remains ambiguous. V was pared by 6 bases and J by 6 bases, with 13 bases between. This CDR3 is 13 amino acids long. The germline gives CDR1 MGHDK, CDR2 SYGVNS. CDR3 loop: CASSPETWDTQYF. For the CDR3, the DNA is TGTGCCAGCAGCCCCGAGACTTGGGATACGCAGTATTTT. Full variable domain (missing parts from reference TRBV25-1 and TRBJ2-3): EADIYQTPRYLVIGTGKKITLECSQTMGHDKMYWYQQDPGMELHLIHYSYGVNSTEKGDLSSESTVSRIRTEHFPLTLESARPSHTSQYLCASSPETWDTQYFGPGTRLTVL.

The chain combines TRBV12-3 or TRBV12-4 with TRBJ2-2; TRBD1 matches 9 bases. This CDR3 has 14 amino acids. Trimming took 7 bases from V and 8 from J; bases not matched to a gene: 8. The CDR3 here is CASKGQGMMGELFF. DNA for the CDR3: TGTGCCAGCAAGGGACAGGGCATGATGGGGGAGCTGTTTTTT.

This clonotype was seen many times. The chain is built from TRBV20-1 and TRBJ2-1, with 8 bases that match TRBD1. CDR1 is DFQATT and CDR2 is SNEGSKA in the germline V gene (reference sequence). The CDR3 consists of 14 residues. V shed 5 bases and J 9 bases; nucleotides not matched to a gene: 12. CDR3 coding DNA: TGCAGTGCTCGCTGGACAGGGAGGTCGGGTGAGCAGTTCTTC. This gives the protein CSARWTGRSGEQFF.

This clonotype appeared a few times. CDR3 residues: CATSDRSTPDLETQYF. DNA of the CDR3: TGTGCCACCAGTGATCGTTCGACCCCGGATTTAGAGACCCAGTACTTC. V is TRBV24-1 and J is TRBJ2-5; D uncertain. Germline V lookup: CDR1 KGHDR, CDR2 SFDVKD. Trimming removed 3 bases at V and 4 bases at J, with 17 bases between. The CDR3 is 16 residues long.

There are a few counts of this clonotype. The V and J genes are TRBV4-3 and TRBJ2-7; D is unresolved. V dropped 1 base and J dropped 3 bases, with 7 bases sitting between them. The germline V gene encodes CDR1 LGHNA and CDR2 YSLEER. The length of the CDR3 is 13 residues. DNA for the CDR3: TGCGCCAGCAGCCAAGTGATTTTCTACGAGCAGTACTTC. Residues: CASSQVIFYEQYF.

This sequence joins TRBV4-1 and TRBJ2-2; D possibly corresponds to TRBD2 (6 bases). V dropped 4 bases and J dropped 6 bases, with 18 bases sitting between them. Germline V gives CDR1 MGHRA, CDR2 YSYEKL. The CDR3 runs 16 residues. The CDR3 DNA reads as TGCGCCAGCAGCCTCAGCAGGGCGGGGTGGTCCGGGGAGCTGTTTTTT. Encoded protein: CASSLSRAGWSGELFF.